The sequence of this T cell receptor beta chain was determined in a study of T cell responses to AZD1222 COVID-19 vaccine. Sequencing used immunoSEQ multiplex PCR; TCRdb keeps in-frame clones, though not all of them. The data hold over 110,000 clones, with 80% to 90% observed a single time. The CDR3 is made up of 13 amino acids. The germline CDR1 and CDR2 sequences are GTSNPN and SVGIG (reference sequence). The V gene end was trimmed by 3 bases and the J gene end by 11 bases; junction bases not matched to a gene: 4. General study points: There were repertoire samples only from the period after the peak T cell response. Only a handful of individuals given AZD1222 were seropositive at baseline. Variant regions that are unmutated are reportedly the target of nearly half of spike-specific TCRs. Most donors were white British, females outnumbered males, and clonal diversity was possibly underestimated.

A remark on this clone: Its antigen remains unidentified.

The receptor's source is an adult in good health. The gene calls are TRBV30 and TRBJ2-7, with TRBD2 identical over 16 bases. The source material was peripheral blood, sampled on day 0 of AZD1222 vaccination. This CDR3 reads CAWRGTSGRAEYF. The CDR3 DNA follows: TGTGCCTGGAGAGGGACTAGCGGGAGGGCGGAGTACTTC.